These 13 T cell receptor beta chains originate from one sample sequenced in a study of blood T cell repertoires in COVID-19. Libraries were prepared by immunoSEQ multiplex PCR; TCRdb keeps only in-frame clonotypes and omits some of them. The table includes about 270,000 clones, about 90% detected once. The sequenced material came from PBMCs or T cells enriched from blood (not recorded which). The receptors stem from a woman aged 25 to 39 with acute COVID-19.

This clone was recorded once. The V call is TRBV5-6, the J call TRBJ2-7, with 7 bases fitting TRBD1. J was trimmed by 2 bases and V by 2 bases; bases with no gene match: 1. The CDR3 runs to 13 residues. The V gene's germline CDR1 is SGHDT and CDR2 YYEEEE. CDR3 coding DNA: TGTGCCAGCAGCTTCACAGGGGCCTACGAGCAGTACTTC. Amino acids: CASSFTGAYEQYF.

The gene calls are TRBV27 and TRBJ2-7, with TRBD1 identical over 10 bases. This CDR3 spans 15 amino acids. The junction had 5 bases not matched to a gene; V was cut back by 3 bases and J by 3 bases. Per germline, CDR1 MNHEY and CDR2 SMNVEV (reference sequence). CDR3: CASSFRDRGLYEQYF. The CDR3 DNA is TGTGCCAGCAGTTTCCGGGACAGGGGTCTCTACGAGCAGTACTTC.

The CDR3 loop is CASIPTGTSGNEQFF. The CDR3, as DNA: TGTGCCAGCATCCCGACCGGGACTAGCGGCAATGAGCAGTTCTTC. The genes are TRBV6-5 and TRBJ2-1; 11 nucleotides agree with TRBD2. CDR3 length equals 15 residues. The V and J ends lost 7 bases and 6 bases, in that order; junction bases with no gene match: 8. Germline values: CDR1 MNHEY, CDR2 SVGAGI.

The genes are TRBV24-1 and TRBJ2-7; tentative D call: TRBD1 (6 bases). Germline V lookup: CDR1 KGHDR, CDR2 SFDVKD. This CDR3 region has 13 residues. Trimming took 3 bases from V and 6 from J, leaving 11 bases between them. CDR3 sequence (DNA): TGTGCCACCAGTGATCCCGGCAGGGGCGAGCAGTACTTC. It specifies CATSDPGRGEQYF.

The rearrangement joins TRBV6-1 to TRBJ2-1; D call uncertain. V dropped 2 bases and J dropped 0 bases, with 11 bases sitting between them. CDR1 MNHNS and CDR2 SASEGT come from the germline V gene. This CDR3 spans 16 amino acids. The CDR3 nucleotides are TGTGCCAGCAGTGAACTAAGGCTAGTCTCCTACAATGAGCAGTTCTTC. Translation gives CASSELRLVSYNEQFF.

The rearrangement uses TRBV11-2 and TRBJ2-2; 10 nucleotides line up with TRBD1. The CDR3 is made up of 15 amino acids. J gave up 6 bases and V 3 bases, and 4 bases lay outside the gene matches. Germline loops: CDR1 SGHAT, CDR2 FQNNGV. The CDR3 reads CASSFRDRGPGELFF. The DNA of the CDR3 is TGTGCCAGCAGCTTTCGGGACAGGGGTCCCGGGGAGCTGTTTTTT.

The J gene is TRBJ1-1, the V gene TRBV28; TRBD1 aligns across 8 bases. CDR3 length: 13 amino acids. V lost 5 bases and J lost 4; bases outside the gene matches: 3. From germline, CDR1 is MDHEN and CDR2 SYDVKM. The CDR3 DNA reads TGTGCCAGCAGTAATACAGGGGGCACTGAAGCTTTCTTT. It yields the protein CASSNTGGTEAFF.

The CDR3 protein is CASSEAGTAGDEQYF. The CDR3, as DNA: TGTGCCAGCAGTGAAGCTGGCACAGCGGGAGACGAGCAGTACTTC. This sequence joins TRBV2 and TRBJ2-7; TRBD2 matches at 8 bases. J lost 5 bases, V lost 0 bases, and 6 bases had no gene match. This CDR3 has 15 amino acids. Per the germline V gene, CDR1 is SNHLY and CDR2 is FYNNEI.

The chain uses TRBV2 and TRBJ2-5; D is uncertain. The V end was cut by 4 bases, the J end by 6 bases, with 12 bases between. Germline CDR1 is SNHLY and CDR2 is FYNNEI. This CDR3 has 13 amino acids. The DNA for the CDR3 is TGTGCCAGCAGTGGTGAACCGGTTAAGACCCAGTACTTC. As protein: CASSGEPVKTQYF. Combining the CDR3 with reference TRBV2 and TRBJ2-5 gives the whole variable domain EPEVTQTPSHQVTQMGQEVILRCVPISNHLYFYWYRQILGQKVEFLVSFYNNEISEKSEIFDDQFSVERPDGSNFTLKIRSTKLEDSAMYFCASSGEPVKTQYFGPGTRLLVL.

The chain carries TRBV28 and TRBJ1-1; D remains ambiguous. Between the trimmed V and J ends, which lost 8 bases and 6 bases, there was a span of 10 bases. CDR3 length equals 11 residues. Germline CDR1 and CDR2: MDHEN and SYDVKM. CDR3 sequence (DNA): TGTGCCAGCCTGGGGAGCCCTGAAGCTTTCTTT. It specifies CASLGSPEAFF. Full variable domain (remainder filled in from reference TRBV28 and TRBJ1-1): DVKVTQSSRYLVKRTGEKVFLECVQDMDHENMFWYRQDPGLGLRLIYFSYDVKMKEKGDIPEGYSVSREKKERFSLILESASTNQTSMYLCASLGSPEAFFGQGTRLTVV.

The rearrangement uses TRBV7-9 and TRBJ2-7, with TRBD2 identical over 10 bases. This CDR3 has 14 residues. Per germline, CDR1 SEHNR and CDR2 FQNEAQ (reference sequence). J lost 5 bases, V lost 8 bases, and 9 bases had no gene match. The CDR3 DNA reads as TGTGCCAGCCCGACTCCGGGACTAGCGAACGAGCAGTACTTC. Translation gives CASPTPGLANEQYF.

The rearrangement links TRBV12-3 or TRBV12-4 to TRBJ1-3; D call uncertain. The V end was cut by 6 bases, the J end by 0 bases, with 6 bases between. The CDR3 runs 13 residues. Here the CDR3 reads CASSLNSGNTIYF. In DNA, the CDR3 is TGTGCCAGCAGCCTAAACTCTGGAAACACCATATATTTT.

The rearrangement joins TRBV5-6 to TRBJ2-7; 7 bases are shared with TRBD2. The CDR3 covers 15 residues. From germline, CDR1 is SGHDT and CDR2 YYEEEE. The V segment lost 2 bases and the J segment 2 bases; nucleotides outside the gene matches: 7. The CDR3 reads CASSFLAEPAYEQYF. The CDR3 DNA follows: TGTGCCAGCAGCTTCCTAGCGGAGCCGGCCTACGAGCAGTACTTC. The full variable domain, with the rest looked up from reference TRBV5-6 and TRBJ2-7, is DAGVTQSPTHLIKTRGQQVTLRCSPKSGHDTVSWYQQALGQGPQFIFQYYEEEERQRGNFPDRFSGHQFPNYSSELNVNALLLGDSALYLCASSFLAEPAYEQYFGPGTRLTVT.